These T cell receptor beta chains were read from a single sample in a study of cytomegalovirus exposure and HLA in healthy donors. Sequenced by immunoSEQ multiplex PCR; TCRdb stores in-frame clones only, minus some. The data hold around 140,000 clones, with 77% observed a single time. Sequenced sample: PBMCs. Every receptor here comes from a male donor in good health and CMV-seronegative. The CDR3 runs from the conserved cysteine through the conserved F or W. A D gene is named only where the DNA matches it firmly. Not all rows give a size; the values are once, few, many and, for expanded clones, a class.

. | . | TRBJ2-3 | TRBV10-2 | CASRDGLESTDTQYF | TGCGCCAGCAGAGACGGACTGGAAAGCACAGATACGCAGTATTTT
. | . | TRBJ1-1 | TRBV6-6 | CASSTGLNTEAFF | TGTGCCAGCAGTACAGGGTTGAACACTGAAGCTTTCTTT
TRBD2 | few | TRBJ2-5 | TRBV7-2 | CASSLPTSLETQYF | TGTGCCAGCAGCCTCCCGACTAGCTTGGAGACCCAGTACTTC
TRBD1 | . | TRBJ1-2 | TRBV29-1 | CSVRTGNYGYTF | TGCAGCGTTCGGACAGGGAACTATGGCTACACCTTC
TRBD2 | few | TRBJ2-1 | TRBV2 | CASSPTRTSGNEQFF | TGTGCCAGCAGCCCAACCCGGACTAGCGGCAATGAGCAGTTCTTC
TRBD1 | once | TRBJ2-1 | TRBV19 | CASSIVGQGTDEQFF | TGTGCCAGTAGTATAGTGGGACAGGGAACGGATGAGCAGTTCTTC
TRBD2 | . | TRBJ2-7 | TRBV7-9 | CASLGRDWAHRYEQYF | TGTGCCAGCCTAGGGAGGGATTGGGCCCATCGTTACGAGCAGTACTTC
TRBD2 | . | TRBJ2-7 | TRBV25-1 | CASSGTSGSPYEQYF | TGTGCCAGCAGTGGCACTAGCGGGAGTCCCTACGAGCAGTACTTC
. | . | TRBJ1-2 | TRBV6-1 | CASSEVTSNYGYTF | TGTGCCAGCAGTGAAGTTACAAGTAACTATGGCTACACCTTC
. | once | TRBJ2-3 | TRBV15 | CATSRDAESDTQYF | TGTGCCACCAGCAGAGATGCCGAGTCAGATACGCAGTATTTT
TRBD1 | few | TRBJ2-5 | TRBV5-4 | CASSGEDRGLETQYF | TGTGCCAGCAGCGGCGAAGACAGGGGGCTCGAGACCCAGTACTTC
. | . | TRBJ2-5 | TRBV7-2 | CASSFRVQETQYF | TGTGCCAGCAGCTTTCGGGTTCAAGAGACCCAGTACTTC
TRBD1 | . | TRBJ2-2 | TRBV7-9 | CASRLNTGDDTGELFF | TGTGCCAGCAGGCTTAATACAGGGGACGACACCGGGGAGCTGTTTTTT
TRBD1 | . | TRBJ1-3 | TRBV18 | CASSPLRDRESGNTIYF | TGTGCCAGCTCACCACTCCGGGACAGGGAATCTGGAAACACCATATATTTT
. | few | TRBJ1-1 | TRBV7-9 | CASSLGGGNTEAFF | TGTGCCAGCAGCTTGGGGGGGGGCAACACTGAAGCTTTCTTT
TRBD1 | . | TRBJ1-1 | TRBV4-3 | CASSRGPIQGGGTEAFF | TGCGCCAGCAGCCGCGGACCAATACAGGGGGGGGGCACTGAAGCTTTCTTT
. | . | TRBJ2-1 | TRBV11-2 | CASSLPQGEQFF | TGTGCCAGCAGCCTCCCACAGGGTGAGCAGTTCTTC
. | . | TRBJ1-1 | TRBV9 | CASSAYGGGGAFF | TGTGCCAGCAGCGCCTACGGAGGGGGGGGAGCTTTCTTT
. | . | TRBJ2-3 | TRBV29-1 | CSVDTTDDTQYF | TGCAGCGTCGACACCACAGACGATACGCAGTATTTT
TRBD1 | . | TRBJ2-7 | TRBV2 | CATTGTVAYEQYF | TGTGCCACCACCGGGACAGTTGCCTACGAGCAGTACTTC
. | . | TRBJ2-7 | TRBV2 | CASSTGYEQCF | TGTGCCAGCAGCACCGGGTACGAGCAGTGCTTC
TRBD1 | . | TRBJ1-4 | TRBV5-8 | CASSSTGQSTNEKLFF | TGTGCCAGCAGTTCGACAGGGCAGTCAACTAATGAAAAACTGTTTTTT
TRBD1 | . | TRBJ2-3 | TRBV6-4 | CASSTGQGARDTQYF | TGTGCCAGCAGTACGGGACAGGGGGCGCGGGATACGCAGTATTTT
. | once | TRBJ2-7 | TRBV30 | CAWSVPGYEQYF | TGTGCCTGGAGTGTACCGGGGTACGAGCAGTACTTC
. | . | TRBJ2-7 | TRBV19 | CASSIGTTAYEQYF | TGTGCCAGTAGTATAGGGACAACGGCCTACGAGCAGTACTTC
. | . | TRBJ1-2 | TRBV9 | CASSWILTGRDYGYTF | TGTGCCAGCAGTTGGATCCTTACTGGGCGTGACTATGGCTACACCTTC
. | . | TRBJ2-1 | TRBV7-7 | CASSFSIRTNNEQFF | TGTGCTAGCAGCTTCTCTATAAGAACCAACAATGAGCAGTTCTTC